These 27 T cell receptor beta chains came from one sample sequenced in a study of cytomegalovirus exposure and HLA in healthy donors. Primers included in the PCR were 60 Vbeta and 13 Jbeta primers. Data came from immunoSEQ multiplex PCR; TCRdb stores just in-frame clones and leaves some out. The sample lists 200,000 to 250,000 clones, 85% seen once, with 1.3% in the top ten. The sample taken for sequencing was PBMCs. The receptor source for this set is a human donor in good health.

V usage is TRBV27 and J usage is TRBJ2-1, with D perhaps matching TRBD2 (5 bases). V was shortened by 6 bases and J by 6 bases, with 21 bases between the two germline ends. The CDR3 runs 16 residues. Germline lookup yields CDR1 MNHEY and CDR2 SMNVEV (reference sequence). The CDR3 region is CASRAPGTARFNEQFF. Written as DNA, the CDR3 is TGTGCCAGCAGGGCTCCGGGAACAGCGAGATTCAATGAGCAGTTCTTC.

V is TRBV28 and J is TRBJ2-2, with D tentatively TRBD1 (6 bases). V gave up 6 bases and J gave up 8 bases, with 19 bases separating them. There are 15 residues in the CDR3. The germline gives CDR1 MDHEN, CDR2 SYDVKM. The CDR3, as DNA: TGTGCCAGCAGCCCCGGGACACAAACGTGGGGGGAGCTGTTTTTT. This encodes CASSPGTQTWGELFF.

The chain employs TRBV2 and TRBJ2-7; a weak D match, TRBD2 (6 bases). Trimming left V 2 bases short and J 4 bases short, with 18 bases between. CDR3 length: 16 amino acids. Germline V gene data show CDR1 as SNHLY and CDR2 as FYNNEI. The CDR3: CASSEPRDWGDYEQYF. In DNA form, the CDR3 reads TGTGCCAGCAGTGAACCCCGGGACTGGGGTGATTACGAGCAGTACTTC.

The chain is built from TRBV19 and TRBJ2-6; D not resolved. V gave up 8 bases and J gave up 0 bases, with 11 bases separating them. The CDR3 sequence is 15 residues long. Germline loops: CDR1 LNHDA, CDR2 SQIVND (reference sequence). The CDR3 sequence: CASGPSSSGANVLTF. The CDR3 coding sequence is TGTGCCAGTGGGCCGTCGAGCTCTGGGGCCAACGTCCTGACTTTC.

The chain has TRBV18 and TRBJ2-7; 7 bases align to TRBD1. The CDR3 has 14 residues. Germline V gene sequence: CDR1 KGHSH, CDR2 LQKENI. After removal of 3 bases from V and 8 bases from J, the junction contained 10 bases not matched to a gene. The CDR3 protein is CASSPPGTALQQYF. CDR3 bases: TGTGCCAGCTCACCCCCCGGGACAGCCCTCCAGCAGTACTTC. Using reference TRBV18 and TRBJ2-7 for the parts outside the CDR3, the full variable domain is NAGVMQNPRHLVRRRGQEARLRCSPMKGHSHVYWYRQLPEEGLKFMVYLQKENIIDESGMPKERFSAEFPKEGPSILRIQQVVRGDSAAYFCASSPPGTALQQYFGPGTRLTVT.

V is TRBV30 and J is TRBJ2-7; TRBD1 is a possible D gene (5 bases). CDR1 is GTSNPN and CDR2 is SVGIG in the germline V gene (reference sequence). The V end was cut by 2 bases, the J end by 5 bases, with 22 bases between. The CDR3 has 16 residues. The CDR3 DNA sequence: TGTGCCTGGAGTCCAAGACAATGGGGCCCCATCCACGAGCAGTACTTC. Amino acids: CAWSPRQWGPIHEQYF.

The chain recombines TRBV27 with TRBJ1-1; 7 bases line up with TRBD1. The CDR3 has 12 amino acids. Looked up from germline, CDR1 is MNHEY and CDR2 is SMNVEV (reference sequence). After removal of 3 bases from V and 6 bases from J, the junction contained 1 base not matched to a gene. The CDR3 sequence: CASSFTGAEAFF. The CDR3 nucleotides are TGTGCCAGCAGTTTCACAGGGGCTGAAGCTTTCTTT.

This chain uses TRBV19 with TRBJ1-5; 9 bases fit TRBD1. Germline trimming cut 6 bases from V and 0 bases from J; bases unmatched to any gene: 3. CDR1 LNHDA and CDR2 SQIVND come from the germline V gene (reference sequence). This CDR3 is built from 15 residues. CDR3 protein: CASRDRGYSNQPQHF. The CDR3 DNA is TGTGCCAGTAGGGACAGGGGTTATAGCAATCAGCCCCAGCATTTT.

This clone was counted only a few times. The CDR3 spells CASRGLDEQFF. Written as DNA, the CDR3 is TGTGCCAGCAGGGGACTGGATGAGCAGTTCTTC. V usage is TRBV6-1 and J usage is TRBJ2-1, with D perhaps matching TRBD2 (6 bases). Trimming took off 6 bases at V and 8 bases at J, with 8 bases between the two ends. Germline V gene data show CDR1 as MNHNS and CDR2 as SASEGT. This CDR3 comprises 11 residues.

This chain uses TRBV28 with TRBJ1-1, with TRBD1 matching 7 bases. This CDR3 is built from 13 residues. Germline V gives CDR1 MDHEN, CDR2 SYDVKM. The junction had 7 bases not matched to a gene; V was cut back by 7 bases and J by 5 bases. DNA of the CDR3: TGTGCCAGCACCGAGACAGGGTTGACTGAAGCTTTCTTT. As protein: CASTETGLTEAFF.

The chain couples TRBV5-4 to TRBJ2-7; TRBD1 aligns across 10 bases. The CDR3 is 16 residues long. CDR1 is SGHNT, CDR2 YYREEE, per germline (reference sequence). The V gene end was trimmed by 5 bases and the J gene end by 5 bases; junction bases not matched to a gene: 13. CDR3 in amino acids: CASSQRTGTGVHEQYF. CDR3 sequence (DNA): TGTGCCAGCAGTCAGAGAACCGGGACAGGGGTTCACGAGCAGTACTTC.

V usage is TRBV7-3 and J usage is TRBJ2-1, with D possibly matching TRBD1 (6 bases). The CDR3 runs 14 residues. Trimming stripped 6 bases from V and 5 bases from J, with 14 bases between. Germline loops: CDR1 SGHTA, CDR2 FQGTGA. In nucleotides, the CDR3 is TGTGCCAGCAGATCTTTGGGGGCGCACAATGAGCAGTTCTTC. Its translation: CASRSLGAHNEQFF.

V and J are TRBV25-1 and TRBJ2-7; 11 bases line up with TRBD2. V lost 2 bases, J lost 4 bases, and 1 base stayed unmatched. From germline, CDR1 is MGHDK and CDR2 SYGVNS. The CDR3 is made up of 14 amino acids. The CDR3 sequence is CASSEPSGRYEQYF. CDR3 nucleotides: TGTGCCAGCAGTGAACCTAGCGGGAGGTACGAGCAGTACTTC.

This clone showed up just once. V gene TRBV6-1 combines with J gene TRBJ2-7; D uncertain. The CDR3 sequence is 13 residues long. CDR1 and CDR2 (germline): MNHNS, SASEGT. Trimming removed 5 bases from V and 0 bases from J, with 8 bases in between. CDR3 region: CASSYYNSYEQYF. The CDR3 coding sequence is TGTGCCAGCAGTTATTACAACTCCTACGAGCAGTACTTC.

The rearrangement links TRBV6-5 to TRBJ1-4; 8 bases are shared with TRBD1. In germline, CDR1 is MNHEY, CDR2 SVGAGI. Losses at the gene ends were 2 bases for V and 3 bases for J; bases not matched to a gene: 5. The CDR3 is made up of 16 amino acids. The CDR3 loop is CASSYTHRGANEKLFF. The CDR3 DNA reads as TGTGCCAGCAGTTACACCCACAGGGGGGCTAATGAAAAACTGTTTTTT.

This clone was recorded only once. The chain has TRBV6-5 and TRBJ1-1, with a tentative D call TRBD1 (5 bases). The CDR3 is 14 amino acids. Per the germline V gene, CDR1 is MNHEY and CDR2 is SVGAGI. The V and J ends lost 6 bases and 1 base respectively, with 12 bases between them. The CDR3 nucleotides read TGTGCCAGCAGCTCTAGACAGAGGAACACTGAAGCTTTCTTT. Its translation is CASSSRQRNTEAFF.

The chain employs TRBV10-1 and TRBJ2-7, with TRBD2 matching 14 bases. Germline trimming cut 5 bases from V and 4 bases from J; bases unmatched to any gene: 4. CDR1 is WNHNN, CDR2 SYGVQD, per germline (reference sequence). The length of the CDR3 is 15 residues. The CDR3 DNA reads as TGCGCCAGCAGTCCCGGGACTAGCGGGAGTTACGAGCAGTACTTC. Its protein product is CASSPGTSGSYEQYF.

The chain has TRBV4-2 and TRBJ1-1; 11 bases are shared with TRBD1. Germline V lookup: CDR1 LGHNA, CDR2 YNFKEQ. This CDR3 is built from 13 residues. V trimming: 5 bases; J trimming: 8 bases; junction bases outside the gene matches: 4. In DNA, the CDR3 is TGTGCCAGCAGCGGCGGACAGGGGGCCGAAGCTTTCTTT. It codes for CASSGGQGAEAFF.

The V and J genes are TRBV14 and TRBJ2-7; D unclear. The germline V and J ends were trimmed by 4 bases and 2 bases, with 6 bases remaining between them. The CDR3 contains 12 residues. Germline V gene data show CDR1 as SGHDN and CDR2 as FVKESK. CDR3 sequence: CASSPSAYEQYF. The CDR3 DNA reads TGTGCCAGCAGCCCGAGCGCCTACGAGCAGTACTTC.

This clone showed up just once. The chain carries TRBV4-2 and TRBJ2-1; 9 nucleotides agree with TRBD2. Germline assignment: CDR1 LGHNA and CDR2 YNFKEQ. The CDR3 extends over 16 amino acids. Losses at the gene ends were 1 base for V and 6 bases for J; bases not matched to a gene: 7. The CDR3, as DNA: TGTGCCAGCAGCCAAGTGGCTAGCGGGATCGTCAATGAGCAGTTCTTC. Its protein product is CASSQVASGIVNEQFF.

This chain connects TRBV4-3 to TRBJ2-1; TRBD2 agrees at 8 bases. This CDR3 comprises 16 residues. Germline lookup yields CDR1 LGHNA and CDR2 YSLEER. V was clipped by 3 bases and J by 0 bases; unmatched bases: 4. CDR3 loop: CASSQETSGSYNEQFF. The CDR3 bases are TGCGCCAGCAGCCAGGAAACTAGCGGCTCCTACAATGAGCAGTTCTTC.

The V gene is TRBV19, the J gene TRBJ2-7, with a weak D call TRBD2 (7 bases). The CDR3 totals 15 residues. CDR1 is LNHDA and CDR2 is SQIVND in the germline V gene (reference sequence). Trimming removed 3 bases from V and 0 bases from J, with 12 bases in between. The CDR3 nucleotides read TGTGCCAGTAGTATGGGGAGGGACACCTCCTACGAGCAGTACTTC. Residues: CASSMGRDTSYEQYF.

The chain is built from TRBV4-2 and TRBJ2-4; D remains ambiguous. Germline V lookup: CDR1 LGHNA, CDR2 YNFKEQ. CDR3 size: 15 residues. Trimming removed 0 bases at V and 8 bases at J, with 14 bases between. CDR3 in amino acids: CASSQDLRLLDIQYF. The CDR3 nucleotides read TGTGCCAGCAGCCAAGATCTGAGGCTCCTGGACATTCAGTACTTC.

This chain uses TRBV7-9 with TRBJ2-1; TRBD2 might be the D (6 bases). Germline CDR1 reads SEHNR; CDR2 reads FQNEAQ (reference sequence). Trimming pared 1 base from V and 15 bases from J, leaving 19 bases between. The CDR3 spans 14 residues. CDR3 sequence: CASSLGTPGVSWFF. CDR3 sequence (DNA): TGTGCCAGCAGCTTAGGGACTCCGGGGGTGAGTTGGTTCTTC.

This clone was seen just once. This chain uses TRBV6-6 with TRBJ2-3; 9 nucleotides match TRBD2. Germline trimming cut 6 bases from V and 5 bases from J; bases unmatched to any gene: 9. CDR1 and CDR2 (germline): MNHNY, SVGAGI (reference sequence). CDR3 size: 15 residues. CDR3 region: CASRKSSGMVDTQYF. The CDR3 nucleotides are TGTGCCAGCAGAAAGTCTAGCGGGATGGTAGATACGCAGTATTTT.

The V and J genes are TRBV15 and TRBJ2-5; TRBD1 matches at 8 bases. The CDR3 sequence is 15 residues long. V dropped 3 bases and J dropped 0; count of bases not matched to a gene: 3. Germline V gene data show CDR1 as LNHNV and CDR2 as YYDKDF (reference sequence). The DNA of the CDR3 is TGTGCCACCAGCAGGGAGGACAGGGACCAAGAGACCCAGTACTTC. Its translation is CATSREDRDQETQYF.

The chain uses TRBV5-1 and TRBJ2-5; TRBD1 matches at 9 bases. The J call may be wrong; the DNA end is better matched by TRBJ2-7. Germline V gives CDR1 SGHRS, CDR2 YFSETQ. The CDR3 consists of 15 residues. The CDR3 loop reads CASGGQGPGTDEQYF. CDR3 nucleotide sequence: TGCGCCAGCGGAGGACAGGGGCCGGGTACAGACGAGCAGTACTTC.